This T cell receptor beta chain was documented in a study of cytomegalovirus exposure and HLA in healthy donors. Trimming took off 10 bases at V and 0 bases at J, with 10 bases between the two ends. Germline CDR1 SGHRS, CDR2 YFSETQ. There are 13 residues in the CDR3. On this clone: Its antigen remains unidentified.

Generated by immunoSEQ multiplex PCR, the TCRdb table keeps only in-frame clones and is missing some. The sample has approximately 56,000 clones, approximately 90% seen once. Broader study findings: First-cohort TCR clusters tended to co-occur in the roughly 130 validation repertoires, a later analysis found. According to reports, the classifier identified cytomegalovirus status with high specificity and sensitivity. There were some public TCRs occurring in many donors, but most TCR sequences were rare.

The chain has TRBV5-1 and TRBJ2-2; possibly TRBD2 for D (6 bases). Sequenced: PBMCs. The source is a man between 18 and 35 years old in good health and CMV-seronegative. The CDR3 protein is CAARLANTGELFF. CDR3 sequence (DNA): TGCGCCGCCAGACTAGCGAACACCGGGGAGCTGTTTTTT.